A selection of T cell receptor beta chains follows, all from one sample in a study of blood T cell repertoires in COVID-19. The repertoire was sequenced with immunoSEQ multiplex PCR; TCRdb's copy has only in-frame clones and lacks some. The sample carries around 230,000 clones, about 91% recorded once. Input material: PBMCs or T cells enriched from blood (not recorded which). Every receptor here comes from a woman in her 40s with acute COVID-19. The CDR3 runs from the conserved cysteine through the conserved F or W. D genes are given only for firm matches. A clone size is listed for some rows: how often the clone was seen (once, few, many), or a class if it is expanded.

>TRBJ2-1|TRBV5-4|NA|NA
CASSLEPYNEQFF
TGTGCCAGCAGCTTGGAGCCTTACAATGAGCAGTTCTTC
>TRBJ1-2|TRBV5-1|NA|TRBD1
CASSLGGTGRVGYTF
TGCGCCAGCAGCTTGGGGGGGACAGGCCGGGTTGGCTACACCTTC
>TRBJ2-3|TRBV11-3|once|TRBD1
CASSGQGGSTDTQYF
TGTGCCAGCAGTGGACAGGGGGGTAGCACAGATACGCAGTATTTT
>TRBJ1-1|TRBV29-1|NA|NA
CSVSNTEAFF
TGCAGTGTCTCTAACACTGAAGCTTTCTTT
>TRBJ2-7|TRBV5-1|NA|TRBD1
CASSPGQGGYEQYF
TGCGCCAGCAGCCCGGGACAGGGGGGGTACGAGCAGTACTTC
>TRBJ1-2|TRBV6-5|NA|TRBD1
CASSYRQAGGYGYTF
TGTGCCAGCAGTTACCGACAAGCAGGGGGCTATGGCTACACCTTC
>TRBJ2-1|TRBV11-2|NA|NA
CASSLSRIVNEQFF
TGTGCCAGCAGCTTATCTAGGATAGTGAATGAGCAGTTCTTC
>TRBJ2-3|TRBV5-1|NA|NA
CASSPGQIGDTQYF
TGCGCCAGCAGCCCGGGACAAATTGGGGATACGCAGTATTTT
>TRBJ1-5|TRBV30|NA|NA
CAWSHRATLPSNQPQHF
TGTGCCTGGTCCCACAGGGCTACTTTGCCTAGCAATCAGCCCCAGCATTTT
>TRBJ1-1|TRBV3-1/TRBV3-2|NA|NA
CASSLRGRTEAFF
TGTGCCAGCAGCCTCAGGGGACGTACTGAAGCTTTCTTT
>TRBJ1-5|TRBV6-6|NA|NA
CASSYDGRVSNQPQHF
TGTGCCAGCAGTTACGATGGCAGGGTGAGCAATCAGCCCCAGCATTTT
>TRBJ2-3|TRBV5-6|NA|TRBD1
CASSLKQGSTDTQYF
TGTGCCAGCAGCTTGAAACAGGGGAGCACAGATACGCAGTATTTT
>TRBJ1-3|TRBV5-1|NA|NA
CASSLAGGSGNTIYF
TGCGCCAGCAGCTTGGCCGGGGGTAGTGGAAACACCATATATTTT
>TRBJ2-3|TRBV24-1|NA|TRBD1
CATGRQGTDTQYF
TGTGCCACGGGGAGACAGGGGACCGATACGCAGTATTTT
>TRBJ1-1|TRBV5-5|once|TRBD1
CASSPQGLNTEAFF
TGTGCCAGCAGTCCACAGGGGCTGAACACTGAAGCTTTCTTT
>TRBJ1-5|TRBV15|NA|NA
CATSARNQPQHF
TGTGCCACCAGCGCCCGGAATCAGCCCCAGCATTTT
>TRBJ2-1|TRBV7-9|NA|TRBD1
CASRRTGLGNEQFF
TGTGCCAGCAGAAGGACAGGGCTGGGTAATGAGCAGTTCTTC
>TRBJ1-4|TRBV5-6|once|NA
CASSFGQGSEKLFF
TGTGCCAGCAGCTTTGGTCAGGGAAGTGAAAAACTGTTTTTT